This is a list of T cell receptor beta chains from one sample in a study of blood T cell repertoires in COVID-19. The table came from immunoSEQ multiplex PCR; TCRdb's copy has only in-frame clones and leaves some out. This table holds 100,000 or so clones, 70% to 90% found once. Material: peripheral blood. The receptor source for this set is a human donor in a cohort sampled during active COVID-19. The CDR3 runs from the conserved cysteine through the conserved F or W. The D gene is left open where the match is weak. Clone size is not always given. Where it is, it says once, few, many or a class for expanded clones.

>TRBV9|TRBD2|-|TRBJ2-2
TGTGCCAGCACCCAGAATGGCGGGGGTCCCACCGGGGAGCTGTTTTTT
CASTQNGGGPTGELFF
>TRBV3-1/TRBV3-2|-|-|TRBJ2-7
TGTGCCAGCAGCCAAGATAGAAGAGCCAGGGACGAGCAGTACTTC
CASSQDRRARDEQYF
>TRBV5-1|-|-|TRBJ1-2
TGCGCCAGCAGCCCGGACAGAAACTATGGCTACACCTTC
CASSPDRNYGYTF
>TRBV19|TRBD2|-|TRBJ2-3
TGTGCCAGTAGTGCGGGGGTCAGCACAGATACGCAGTATTTT
CASSAGVSTDTQYF
>TRBV5-5|TRBD2|medium-sized|TRBJ2-1
TGTGCCAGCAGTCCGCTAGCGGGGGCCCAGAATGAGCAGTTCTTC
CASSPLAGAQNEQFF
>TRBV11-2|-|-|TRBJ2-1
TGTGCCAGCAGAACAAGGGAACAGGGCTACAATGAGCAGTTCTTC
CASRTREQGYNEQFF
>TRBV12-3/TRBV12-4|-|few|TRBJ1-2
TGTGCCAGCAGCCCCGGGGGAGGCTATGGCTACACCTTC
CASSPGGGYGYTF
>TRBV11-2|-|-|TRBJ2-2
TGTGCCAGCAGCTCCATCCGCGGGTCCGGGGAGCTGTTTTTT
CASSSIRGSGELFF
>TRBV6-2/TRBV6-3|TRBD1|-|TRBJ2-1
TGTGCCAGCAGTTCTGCGACAGGGCGCACCCGTGACAATGAGCAGTTCTTC
CASSSATGRTRDNEQFF
>TRBV19|-|-|TRBJ1-5
TGTGCCAGTAAGCAGGGGAGACAGCCCCAGCATTTT
CASKQGRQPQHF
>TRBV7-9|-|-|TRBJ1-2
TGTGCCAGCAGCCGACAGGACGGCTACACCTTC
CASSRQDGYTF
>TRBV20-1|-|-|TRBJ1-1
TGCAGTGCTAGAAGATGGGAGGAAGCTTTCTTT
CSARRWEEAFF
>TRBV15|-|-|TRBJ1-3
TGTGCCACCAGCTTCCTCCGGGGCACCATATATTTT
CATSFLRGTIYF
>TRBV18|TRBD1|-|TRBJ2-1
TGTGCCAGCTCACCCCGGACAGGTCTTCTTGGGAATGAGCAGTTCTTC
CASSPRTGLLGNEQFF
>TRBV19|-|-|TRBJ1-1
TGTGCCAGTAGTATCGACGACAGAGGGAACACTGAAGCTTTCTTT
CASSIDDRGNTEAFF
>TRBV5-4|TRBD1|few|TRBJ1-6
TGTGCCAGCAGCTCCGACAGGGCCGACTCCTATAATTCACCCCTCCACTTT
CASSSDRADSYNSPLHF
>TRBV15|-|once|TRBJ1-3
TGTGCCACCAGCAGAGATCCTGGGCCTGGAAACACCATATATTTT
CATSRDPGPGNTIYF
>TRBV5-1|-|medium-sized|TRBJ1-5
TGCGCCAGCAGCTTGTCCGGGGAGGGGCCCCAGCATTTT
CASSLSGEGPQHF
>TRBV11-2|-|-|TRBJ2-3
TGTGCCAGCAGCTTATCGCGAGGGCCAGATACGCAGTATTTT
CASSLSRGPDTQYF
>TRBV6-2/TRBV6-3|-|-|TRBJ2-1
TGTGCCAGCAGCCCCCGACTAGGGGGGGATGAGCAGTTCTTC
CASSPRLGGDEQFF
>TRBV7-2|TRBD1|-|TRBJ2-7
TGTGCCAGCAGCCTACGGACAGGGACCTACGAGCAGTACTTC
CASSLRTGTYEQYF
>TRBV27|TRBD2|once|TRBJ2-3
TGTGCCAGCAGAAGTAGCGGGGGGACCCGGAGTACGCAGTATTTT
CASRSSGGTRSTQYF
>TRBV7-9|-|few|TRBJ1-1
TGTGCCAGCAGCCCTGCAGTAGGAGGGGACACTGAAGCTTTCTTT
CASSPAVGGDTEAFF
>TRBV25-1|-|-|TRBJ2-5
TGTGCCAGCAGTGATTGGGCTAGCGACCAAGAGACCCAGTACTTC
CASSDWASDQETQYF
>TRBV5-1|-|-|TRBJ1-4
TGCGCCAGCAGCTTGGCGGTGAGCGGTTCCGTGGAAAAACTGTTTTTT
CASSLAVSGSVEKLFF
>TRBV7-9|-|once|TRBJ2-5
TGTGCCAGCAGCTTATCCCGGGAGACCCAGTACTTC
CASSLSRETQYF
>TRBV28|-|-|TRBJ1-6
TGTGCCAGCAGCCCCCCGACAGGTTTAGAGTCACCCCTCCACTTT
CASSPPTGLESPLHF
>TRBV3-1/TRBV3-2|-|-|TRBJ1-1
TGTGCCAGCAGCCTCGGGGGGGATGTCACTGAAGCTTTCTTT
CASSLGGDVTEAFF
>TRBV5-1|TRBD1|-|TRBJ2-5
TGCGCCAGCAGCTTGCGGGGACAGGGTAATCAGGAGACCCAGTACTTC
CASSLRGQGNQETQYF
>TRBV7-9|TRBD1|-|TRBJ1-5
TGTGCCAGCAGCAATGGGACAGGGAAGGGCAATCAGCCCCAGCATTTT
CASSNGTGKGNQPQHF
>TRBV7-9|-|-|TRBJ2-7
TGTGCCAGCACCAAACCGGGGGTAGACGAGCAGTACTTC
CASTKPGVDEQYF
>TRBV7-2|TRBD1|-|TRBJ1-1
TGTGCCAGCAGCCGCCGTTTGGGACAGGGGAACACTGAAGCTTTCTTT
CASSRRLGQGNTEAFF
>TRBV24-1|-|-|TRBJ1-2
TGTGCCACCAAGCCCGGGAGCTCCTATGGCTACACCTTC
CATKPGSSYGYTF
>TRBV12-3/TRBV12-4|TRBD1|-|TRBJ1-1
TGTGCCAGCAGTTTAAGGGGGCGCACTGAAGCTTTCTTT
CASSLRGRTEAFF
>TRBV5-1|TRBD1|-|TRBJ2-5
TGCGCCAGCAGATCCGCTATGGGACAGGGGACCCAGTACTTC
CASRSAMGQGTQYF
>TRBV19|TRBD1|-|TRBJ2-7
TGTGCCAGTAGCCCCCGGACAGGGAATGGCCAGCAGTACTTC
CASSPRTGNGQQYF
>TRBV15|TRBD1|-|TRBJ1-1
TGTGCCACCAGTCTGCCCAGGGGGTCAGCTGAAGCTTTCTTT
CATSLPRGSAEAFF
>TRBV6-2/TRBV6-3|-|-|TRBJ2-3
TGTGCCAGCAGTTATAGGGGGGGCCTTGGCACAGATACGCAGTATTTT
CASSYRGGLGTDTQYF
>TRBV18|TRBD1|-|TRBJ2-2
TGTGCCAGCTCACCACAGGGGACAGGGCTTAACACCGGGGAGCTGTTTTTT
CASSPQGTGLNTGELFF
>TRBV7-8|TRBD1|-|TRBJ1-6
TGTGCCAGCAGCTTAGGGCGCCGGGGGACAGCCAATTCACCCCTCCACTTT
CASSLGRRGTANSPLHF
>TRBV6-5|TRBD2|-|TRBJ2-2
TGTGCCAGCAGGAGACTAGCGGGGGTAACCGGGGAGCTGTTTTTT
CASRRLAGVTGELFF
>TRBV7-8|-|few|TRBJ2-2
TGTGCCAGCAGCTTATATCAGGGGCCCACCGGGGAGCTGTTTTTT
CASSLYQGPTGELFF
>TRBV4-1|TRBD1|-|TRBJ1-2
TGCGCCAGCAGCCAAGGGACAGGGGGCTATGGCTACACCTTC
CASSQGTGGYGYTF